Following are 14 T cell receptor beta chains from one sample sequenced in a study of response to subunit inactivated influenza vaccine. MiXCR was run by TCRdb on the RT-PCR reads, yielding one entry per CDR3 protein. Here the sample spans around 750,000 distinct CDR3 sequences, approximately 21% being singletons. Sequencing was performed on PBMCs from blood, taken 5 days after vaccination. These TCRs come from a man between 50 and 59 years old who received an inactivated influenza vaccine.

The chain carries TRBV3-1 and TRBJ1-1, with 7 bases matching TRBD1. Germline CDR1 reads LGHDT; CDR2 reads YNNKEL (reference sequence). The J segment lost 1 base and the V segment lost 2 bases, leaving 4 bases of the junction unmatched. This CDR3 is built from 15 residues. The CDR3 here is CASSQMDRTNTEAFF. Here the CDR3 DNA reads TGTGCCAGCAGCCAAATGGACAGGACGAACACTGAAGCTTTCTTT.

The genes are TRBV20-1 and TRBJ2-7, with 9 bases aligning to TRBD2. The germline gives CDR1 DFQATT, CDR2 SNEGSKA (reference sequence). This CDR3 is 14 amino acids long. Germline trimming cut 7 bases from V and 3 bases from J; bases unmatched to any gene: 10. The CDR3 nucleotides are TGCAGTGTCGGGCTAGCGGGATGGGACTACGAGCAGTACTTC. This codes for CSVGLAGWDYEQYF.

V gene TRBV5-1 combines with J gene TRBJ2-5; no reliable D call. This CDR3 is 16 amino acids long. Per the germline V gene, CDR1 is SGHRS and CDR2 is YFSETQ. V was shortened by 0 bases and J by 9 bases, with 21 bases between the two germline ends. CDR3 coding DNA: TGCGCCAGCAGCTTGGCCTCGGCAGACGATAAGTGGGCCCAGTACTTC. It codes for CASSLASADDKWAQYF.

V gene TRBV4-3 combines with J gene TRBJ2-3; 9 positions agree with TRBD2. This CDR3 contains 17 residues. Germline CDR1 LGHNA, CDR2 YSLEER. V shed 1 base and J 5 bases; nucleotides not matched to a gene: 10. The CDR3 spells CASSQGSRAGGRDTQYF. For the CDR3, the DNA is TGCGCCAGCAGCCAAGGAAGCCGGGCGGGAGGGCGAGATACGCAGTATTTT.

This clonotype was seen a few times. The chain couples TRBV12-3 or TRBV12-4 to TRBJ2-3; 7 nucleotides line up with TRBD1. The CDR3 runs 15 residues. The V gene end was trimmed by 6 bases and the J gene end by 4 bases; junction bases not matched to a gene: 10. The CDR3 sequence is CASRTLDRVADTQYF. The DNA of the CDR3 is TGTGCCAGCAGAACCCTTGACAGGGTCGCAGATACGCAGTATTTT.

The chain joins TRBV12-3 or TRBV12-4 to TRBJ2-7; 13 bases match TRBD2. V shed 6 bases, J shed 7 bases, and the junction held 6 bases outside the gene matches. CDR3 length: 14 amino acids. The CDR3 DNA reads TGTGCCAGCAGGAGAACTAGCGGGGGGGAGGAGCAGTACTTC. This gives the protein CASRRTSGGEEQYF.

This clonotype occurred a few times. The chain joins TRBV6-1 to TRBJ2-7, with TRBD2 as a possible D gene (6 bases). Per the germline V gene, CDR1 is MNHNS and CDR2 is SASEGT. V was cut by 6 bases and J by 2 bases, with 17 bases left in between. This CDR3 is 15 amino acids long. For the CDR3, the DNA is TGTGCCAGCAGCCCTGCCGGCGGGGAGACCTACGAGCAGTACTTC. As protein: CASSPAGGETYEQYF.

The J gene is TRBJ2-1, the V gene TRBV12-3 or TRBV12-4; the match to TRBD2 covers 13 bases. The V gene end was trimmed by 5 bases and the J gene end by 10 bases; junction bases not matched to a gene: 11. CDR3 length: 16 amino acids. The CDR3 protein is CASSQPGLAGRGEQFF. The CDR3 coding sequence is TGTGCCAGCAGTCAACCGGGACTAGCGGGAAGGGGGGAGCAGTTCTTC.

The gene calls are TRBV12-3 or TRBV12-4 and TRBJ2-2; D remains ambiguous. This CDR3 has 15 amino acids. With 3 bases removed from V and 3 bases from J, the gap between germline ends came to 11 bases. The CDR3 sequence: CASSLKGSHTGELFF. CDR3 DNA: TGTGCCAGCAGTTTGAAAGGGTCCCACACCGGGGAGCTGTTTTTT.

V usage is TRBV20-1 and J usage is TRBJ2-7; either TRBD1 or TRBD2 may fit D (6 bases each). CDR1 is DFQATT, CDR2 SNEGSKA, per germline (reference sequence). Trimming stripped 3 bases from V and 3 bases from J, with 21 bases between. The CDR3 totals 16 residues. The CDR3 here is CSARDSGGLRGYEQYF. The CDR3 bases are TGCAGTGCTAGGGATTCCGGGGGCCTAAGAGGCTACGAGCAGTACTTC.

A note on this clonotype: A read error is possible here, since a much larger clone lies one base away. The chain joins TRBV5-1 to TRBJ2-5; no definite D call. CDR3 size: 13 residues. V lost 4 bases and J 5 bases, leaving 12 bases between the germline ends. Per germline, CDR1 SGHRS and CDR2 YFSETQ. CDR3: CASSRSDWETQYF. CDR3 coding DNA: TGCGCCAGCAGCCGATCAGATTGGGAGACCCAGTACTTC.

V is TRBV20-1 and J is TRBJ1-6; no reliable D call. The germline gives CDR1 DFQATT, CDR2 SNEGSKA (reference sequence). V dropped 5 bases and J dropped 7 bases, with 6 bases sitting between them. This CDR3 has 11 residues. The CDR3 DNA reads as TGCAGTGCTCAAAGCAATTCACCCCTCCACTTT. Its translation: CSAQSNSPLHF.

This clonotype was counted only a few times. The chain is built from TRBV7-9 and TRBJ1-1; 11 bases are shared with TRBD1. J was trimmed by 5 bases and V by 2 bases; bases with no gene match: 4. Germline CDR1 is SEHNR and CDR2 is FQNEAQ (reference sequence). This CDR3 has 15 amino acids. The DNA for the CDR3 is TGTGCCAGCAGCTTATTAGGGACAGGGGGTACTGAAGCTTTCTTT. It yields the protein CASSLLGTGGTEAFF.

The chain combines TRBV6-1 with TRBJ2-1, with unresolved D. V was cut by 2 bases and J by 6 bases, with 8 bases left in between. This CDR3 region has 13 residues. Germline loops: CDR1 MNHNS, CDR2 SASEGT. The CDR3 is CASSELNSNEQFF. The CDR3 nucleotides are TGTGCCAGCAGTGAACTCAATAGCAATGAGCAGTTCTTC.